The rows below give T cell receptor beta chains drawn from one sample of a study of metastatic and nonmetastatic thyroid tumors. TCRdb re-clonotyped the PCR reads through MiXCR. Of roughly 17,000 clones in the sample, roughly 26% were seen once. The specimen was tumor tissue. The receptors stem from a male donor with papillary thyroid cancer or a benign thyroid nodule (not recorded which). Some clones in this sample may be carry-over from other donors' samples. Both conserved end residues are part of each CDR3. The D gene is left open where the match is weak. Clone size appears in some rows only: once, few, many, or a class for an expanded clone.

D gene: -
J gene: TRBJ1-5
CDR3 length: 14
clone size: medium-sized
V gene: TRBV6-1
CDR3 protein: CASSEEGGYQPQHF
CDR3 DNA: TGTGCCAGCAGTGAAGAGGGTGGCTATCAGCCCCAGCATTTT

D gene: TRBD1
J gene: TRBJ1-1
CDR3 length: 15
clone size: -
V gene: TRBV6-2/TRBV6-3
CDR3 protein: CASSWQGAGNTEAFF
CDR3 DNA: TGTGCCAGCAGTTGGCAGGGGGCCGGGAACACTGAAGCTTTCTTT

D gene: TRBD1
J gene: TRBJ1-4
CDR3 length: 15
clone size: many
V gene: TRBV7-9
CDR3 protein: CASSLGDRVPRKLFF
CDR3 DNA: TGTGCCAGCAGCTTAGGAGACAGGGTTCCTAGAAAACTGTTTTTT

D gene: -
J gene: TRBJ1-1
CDR3 length: 12
clone size: -
V gene: TRBV20-1
CDR3 protein: CSASSRNTEAFF
CDR3 DNA: TGCAGTGCTAGTTCGCGGAACACTGAAGCTTTCTTT

D gene: TRBD2
J gene: TRBJ2-7
CDR3 length: 15
clone size: medium-sized
V gene: TRBV20-1
CDR3 protein: CSALGLAGETHEQYF
CDR3 DNA: TGCAGTGCCCTGGGACTAGCGGGAGAAACCCACGAGCAGTACTTC

D gene: -
J gene: TRBJ1-2
CDR3 length: 13
clone size: -
V gene: TRBV5-4
CDR3 protein: CASSPGDVYGYTF
CDR3 DNA: TGTGCCAGCAGCCCAGGGGATGTATATGGCTACACCTTC

D gene: -
J gene: TRBJ2-6
CDR3 length: 18
clone size: -
V gene: TRBV7-8
CDR3 protein: CASSYSGLDFSGANVLTF
CDR3 DNA: TGTGCCAGCAGCTACTCCGGGTTAGATTTCTCTGGGGCCAACGTCCTGACTTTC

D gene: TRBD1
J gene: TRBJ1-2
CDR3 length: 15
clone size: many
V gene: TRBV20-1
CDR3 protein: CSAETGTGWGYGYTF
CDR3 DNA: TGCAGTGCTGAAACCGGGACAGGGTGGGGCTATGGCTACACCTTC

D gene: -
J gene: TRBJ2-7
CDR3 length: 19
clone size: few
V gene: TRBV6-4
CDR3 protein: CASSDSRVFGEEDSYEQYF
CDR3 DNA: TGTGCCAGCAGTGACTCGAGAGTGTTTGGTGAGGAGGACTCCTACGAGCAGTACTTC

D gene: TRBD2
J gene: TRBJ2-3
CDR3 length: 14
clone size: medium-sized
V gene: TRBV20-1
CDR3 protein: CSARGTGGSDTQYF
CDR3 DNA: TGCAGTGCTAGAGGGACGGGGGGGTCAGATACGCAGTATTTT

D gene: -
J gene: TRBJ1-5
CDR3 length: 13
clone size: large
V gene: TRBV12-3/TRBV12-4
CDR3 protein: CASSFIGYQPQHF
CDR3 DNA: TGTGCCAGCAGTTTCATTGGGTACCAGCCCCAGCATTTT

D gene: -
J gene: TRBJ2-4
CDR3 length: 14
clone size: -
V gene: TRBV2
CDR3 protein: CASSESWVENIQYF
CDR3 DNA: TGTGCCAGCAGTGAATCATGGGTCGAAAACATTCAGTACTTC

D gene: TRBD1
J gene: TRBJ2-3
CDR3 length: 15
clone size: -
V gene: TRBV20-1
CDR3 protein: CSASPADRATDTQYF
CDR3 DNA: TGCAGTGCTAGTCCCGCGGACAGGGCAACAGATACGCAGTATTTT

D gene: TRBD2
J gene: TRBJ2-3
CDR3 length: 17
clone size: many
V gene: TRBV7-6
CDR3 protein: CASSSKGAGEVIDTQYF
CDR3 DNA: TGTGCCAGCAGCTCCAAGGGCGCGGGAGAAGTCATAGATACGCAGTATTTT

D gene: -
J gene: TRBJ1-2
CDR3 length: 13
clone size: few
V gene: TRBV12-3/TRBV12-4
CDR3 protein: CASSLSAFNGYTF
CDR3 DNA: TGTGCCAGCAGTTTAAGTGCCTTTAATGGCTACACCTTC

D gene: -
J gene: TRBJ2-7
CDR3 length: 13
clone size: medium-sized
V gene: TRBV30
CDR3 protein: CAWRDGSSYEQYF
CDR3 DNA: TGTGCCTGGCGGGACGGAAGCTCCTACGAGCAGTACTTC

D gene: -
J gene: TRBJ1-2
CDR3 length: 14
clone size: -
V gene: TRBV3-1
CDR3 protein: CASSPLLGTKGYTF
CDR3 DNA: TGTGCCAGCAGCCCCCTGTTGGGCACTAAGGGCTACACCTTC

D gene: -
J gene: TRBJ2-5
CDR3 length: 12
clone size: many
V gene: TRBV10-3
CDR3 protein: CATRGGGETQYF
CDR3 DNA: TGTGCCACCAGGGGTGGGGGGGAGACCCAGTACTTC

D gene: -
J gene: TRBJ2-3
CDR3 length: 13
clone size: many
V gene: TRBV20-1
CDR3 protein: CSADRDTTDTQYF
CDR3 DNA: TGCAGTGCTGACCGAGACACCACAGATACGCAGTATTTT

D gene: -
J gene: TRBJ2-1
CDR3 length: 16
clone size: few
V gene: TRBV2
CDR3 protein: CASSEYRTPTNNEQFF
CDR3 DNA: TGTGCCAGCAGTGAATATCGAACCCCGACCAACAATGAGCAGTTCTTC

D gene: -
J gene: TRBJ2-1
CDR3 length: 15
clone size: few
V gene: TRBV19
CDR3 protein: CASSIVAWAANEQFF
CDR3 DNA: TGTGCCAGTAGTATTGTGGCGTGGGCTGCGAATGAGCAGTTCTTC

D gene: -
J gene: TRBJ2-2
CDR3 length: 11
clone size: -
V gene: TRBV30
CDR3 protein: CAFTSAGELFF
CDR3 DNA: TGTGCCTTCACCTCGGCCGGGGAGCTGTTTTTT

D gene: -
J gene: TRBJ2-1
CDR3 length: 15
clone size: many
V gene: TRBV3-1
CDR3 protein: CASSQMKTGDNEQFF
CDR3 DNA: TGTGCCAGCAGCCAAATGAAGACAGGAGACAATGAGCAGTTCTTC

D gene: TRBD1
J gene: TRBJ1-6
CDR3 length: 16
clone size: few
V gene: TRBV11-1
CDR3 protein: CASSSGGTGYNSPLHF
CDR3 DNA: TGTGCCAGCAGCTCAGGGGGGACAGGCTATAATTCACCCCTCCACTTT

D gene: TRBD1
J gene: TRBJ1-1
CDR3 length: 14
clone size: medium-sized
V gene: TRBV6-1
CDR3 protein: CASSVTGAGAEAFF
CDR3 DNA: TGTGCCAGCAGTGTCACAGGGGCGGGCGCTGAAGCTTTCTTT

D gene: -
J gene: TRBJ2-2
CDR3 length: 16
clone size: once
V gene: TRBV11-1
CDR3 protein: CASSSRYIVTTGELFF
CDR3 DNA: TGTGCCAGCAGCTCCAGGTATATAGTGACCACCGGGGAGCTGTTTTTT

D gene: TRBD1
J gene: TRBJ2-7
CDR3 length: 15
clone size: many
V gene: TRBV6-1
CDR3 protein: CASSRPGDSSYEQYF
CDR3 DNA: TGTGCCAGCAGCCGCCCCGGGGACAGTTCCTACGAGCAGTACTTC

D gene: TRBD2
J gene: TRBJ2-7
CDR3 length: 16
clone size: -
V gene: TRBV2
CDR3 protein: CASSEFRGLAIYEQYF
CDR3 DNA: TGTGCCAGCAGTGAATTTAGGGGACTAGCGATCTACGAGCAGTACTTC

D gene: -
J gene: TRBJ1-2
CDR3 length: 15
clone size: -
V gene: TRBV2
CDR3 protein: CASRKTGGEGYGYTF
CDR3 DNA: TGTGCCAGCAGGAAGACCGGGGGAGAAGGCTATGGCTACACCTTC

D gene: -
J gene: TRBJ1-2
CDR3 length: 14
clone size: medium-sized
V gene: TRBV5-1
CDR3 protein: CASSARRGVSGYTF
CDR3 DNA: TGCGCCAGCAGCGCCCGGCGGGGAGTCTCTGGCTACACCTTC

D gene: TRBD1
J gene: TRBJ2-5
CDR3 length: 15
clone size: many
V gene: TRBV4-1
CDR3 protein: CASSRSQGGGETQYF
CDR3 DNA: TGCGCCAGCAGCCGGTCACAGGGGGGAGGAGAGACCCAGTACTTC

D gene: -
J gene: TRBJ2-2
CDR3 length: 17
clone size: many
V gene: TRBV10-3
CDR3 protein: CAISEPDGQGRTGELFF
CDR3 DNA: TGTGCCATCAGTGAGCCGGACGGGCAGGGGCGCACCGGGGAGCTGTTTTTT

D gene: -
J gene: TRBJ2-1
CDR3 length: 11
clone size: many
V gene: TRBV7-9
CDR3 protein: CASSLAGGKFF
CDR3 DNA: TGTGCCAGCAGCTTAGCAGGGGGGAAGTTCTTC